A single sample gave rise to the 29 T cell receptor beta chains below, sequenced in a study of blood T cells in healthy people across ages. A sample-barcoded 5' primer and a J-beta primer mix were used in a second PCR of about 7 to 12 cycles. TCRdb re-called the 5' RACE reads with MiXCR, one entry per CDR3 protein. The sample has 1.5 million to 2 million distinct CDR3 sequences, 30% to 35% seen once. The sequenced material came from blood. Receptor source: a woman aged 25-40 years in good health.

The rearrangement uses TRBV11-3 and TRBJ2-1; 8 positions agree with TRBD1. Germline V gene data show CDR1 as SGHNT and CDR2 as YENEEA. The CDR3 loop spans 16 amino acids. With 4 bases clipped from V and 7 bases from J, the junction kept 12 bases outside the gene matches. The CDR3 sequence: CASSYPTGDGGNEQFF. The CDR3 nucleotides are TGTGCCAGCAGCTACCCGACAGGGGATGGTGGGAATGAGCAGTTCTTC.

The chain uses TRBV20-1 and TRBJ1-1, with D hard to call. The CDR3 consists of 14 residues. The germline CDR1 and CDR2 sequences are DFQATT and SNEGSKA (reference sequence). With 2 bases removed from V and 0 bases from J, the gap between germline ends came to 10 bases. The CDR3 protein is CSARRHLMNTEAFF. The DNA of the CDR3 is TGCAGTGCTAGACGACATCTCATGAACACTGAAGCTTTCTTT.

This clonotype was observed once. The V gene is TRBV7-9, the J gene TRBJ2-7, with D perhaps TRBD2 (6 bases). CDR3 length: 15 amino acids. Trimming took off 0 bases at V and 7 bases at J, with 16 bases between the two ends. The germline CDR1 and CDR2 sequences are SEHNR and FQNEAQ (reference sequence). Here the CDR3 DNA reads TGTGCCAGCAGCTTAGCCGGGACTGGGGCGCTGGAGCAGTACTTC. Amino acid sequence: CASSLAGTGALEQYF.

V usage is TRBV20-1 and J usage is TRBJ2-1; 10 bases are shared with TRBD2. The ends lost 3 bases at V and 2 bases at J; junction bases unmatched: 13. The germline gives CDR1 DFQATT, CDR2 SNEGSKA (reference sequence). The length of the CDR3 is 18 residues. The CDR3 reads CSASGTSALFGPYNEQFF. CDR3 DNA: TGCAGTGCTAGTGGGACTAGCGCGCTTTTCGGCCCCTACAATGAGCAGTTCTTC.

This clonotype was detected many times. The chain carries TRBV12-3 or TRBV12-4 and TRBJ2-5, with no clear D. Trimming removed 3 bases from V and 3 bases from J, with 8 bases in between. The CDR3 contains 13 residues. The CDR3 spells CASSFLLEETQYF. CDR3 DNA sequence: TGTGCCAGCAGTTTTCTCCTAGAAGAGACCCAGTACTTC.

This rearrangement joins TRBV6-1 to TRBJ1-2; TRBD1 is a possible D gene (5 bases). Looked up from germline, CDR1 is MNHNS and CDR2 is SASEGT. V was shortened by 2 bases and J by 4 bases, with 14 bases between the two germline ends. This CDR3 comprises 15 residues. The CDR3 coding sequence is TGTGCCAGCAGTGAATGGGCGGGTAGGGGCTATGGCTACACCTTC. It codes for CASSEWAGRGYGYTF.

Concerning this clonotype itself: A much larger clone is a single base away; this may be a read error. V usage is TRBV4-1 and J usage is TRBJ2-4; D unresolved. The DNA end is a closer match to TRBJ2-7, so the J assignment may be wrong. Germline V gene sequence: CDR1 MGHRA, CDR2 YSYEKL. The CDR3 contains 13 residues. The CDR3 sequence is CANSQLTGNEQYF. CDR3 coding DNA: TGCGCCAACAGCCAACTTACCGGAAACGAGCAGTACTTC.

This clonotype was counted at least ten times. The rearrangement joins TRBV4-2 to TRBJ2-5; the match to TRBD1 covers 7 bases. CDR1 is LGHNA, CDR2 YNFKEQ, per germline. Trimming took 3 bases from V and 3 from J; bases not matched to a gene: 4. The CDR3 is 14 amino acids. CDR3 amino acids: CASSQPGQEETQYF. CDR3 bases: TGTGCCAGCAGCCAGCCCGGACAGGAAGAGACCCAGTACTTC.

Ten or more counts support this clonotype. The J gene is TRBJ2-7, the V gene TRBV6-6; 12 bases match TRBD1. V was pared by 4 bases and J by 5 bases, with 9 bases of the junction left unmatched. Per the germline V gene, CDR1 is MNHNY and CDR2 is SVGAGI (reference sequence). CDR3 length: 16 residues. CDR3 residues: CASSSRDRGRFHEQYF. DNA for the CDR3: TGTGCCAGCAGTTCGCGGGACAGGGGGCGTTTCCACGAGCAGTACTTC.

The chain uses TRBV11-3 and TRBJ2-1; D is perhaps TRBD1 or TRBD2 (5 bases each). This CDR3 comprises 19 residues. The germline gives CDR1 SGHNT, CDR2 YENEEA. Trimming pared 0 bases from V and 5 bases from J, leaving 23 bases between. The CDR3 region has the DNA TGTGCCAGCAGCTTAGAAAAGCCCGGGACCCACCGACGGCACAATGAGCAGTTCTTC. It encodes CASSLEKPGTHRRHNEQFF.

The rearrangement links TRBV7-6 to TRBJ2-5; 7 bases are a match to TRBD2. Germline V gives CDR1 SGHVS, CDR2 FNYEAQ. The CDR3 has 13 residues. J lost 5 bases, V lost 6 bases, and 6 bases had no gene match. This chain's CDR3 is CASRPVGGETQYF. The CDR3 DNA sequence: TGTGCCAGCAGACCCGTGGGAGGGGAGACCCAGTACTTC. Combining the CDR3 with reference TRBV7-6 and TRBJ2-5 gives the whole variable domain GAGVSQSPRYKVTKRGQDVALRCDPISGHVSLYWYRQALGQGPEFLTYFNYEAQQDKSGLPNDRFSAERPEGSISTLTIQRTEQRDSAMYRCASRPVGGETQYFGPGTRLLVL.

This chain links TRBV10-3 with TRBJ2-3; tentative D call: TRBD1 (5 bases). This CDR3 has 18 residues. Deletions cut 6 bases from V and 1 base from J, with 23 bases between. Germline CDR1 and CDR2: ENHRY and SYGVKD. CDR3 residues: CAIRYDSFRPEGTDTQYF. CDR3 nucleotide sequence: TGTGCCATCAGATACGACAGTTTCAGGCCCGAAGGCACAGATACGCAGTATTTT.

This clonotype was detected ten times or more. The gene calls are TRBV10-3 and TRBJ2-6; no clear D. V was pared by 7 bases and J by 4 bases, with 5 bases between. This CDR3 has 12 amino acids. Germline CDR1 reads ENHRY; CDR2 reads SYGVKD. The CDR3 here is CAIMDGANVLTF. The CDR3 region has the DNA TGTGCCATCATGGACGGGGCCAACGTCCTGACTTTC.

The chain recombines TRBV6-1 with TRBJ2-5; D is perhaps TRBD2 (5 bases). V lost 2 bases and J 4 bases, leaving 11 bases between the germline ends. The germline CDR1 and CDR2 sequences are MNHNS and SASEGT. The CDR3 sequence is 14 residues long. The CDR3, as DNA: TGTGCCAGCAGTGAATCGAGGGTTTCAGAGACCCAGTACTTC. This codes for CASSESRVSETQYF.

This sequence joins TRBV10-1 and TRBJ2-7; the D is unclear. The CDR3 extends over 13 amino acids. Germline assignment: CDR1 WNHNN and CDR2 SYGVQD (reference sequence). V was pared by 5 bases and J by 3 bases, with 11 bases between. DNA of the CDR3: TGCGCCAGCAGTCTTGACATCAACTACGAGCAGTACTTC. Its translation: CASSLDINYEQYF.

CDR3 loop: CASSQEARGHGYTF. The CDR3 DNA is TGCGCCAGCAGCCAAGAGGCGCGGGGACATGGCTACACCTTC. J is TRBJ1-2 and V is TRBV4-1; D may be TRBD1 (5 bases). The CDR3 is 14 residues long. V lost 0 bases, J lost 6 bases, and 11 bases lay in between. The germline CDR1 and CDR2 sequences are MGHRA and YSYEKL.

This clonotype showed up just a few times. DNA of the CDR3: TGCAGTGCTCCTACCCCACTAGCGGGAGGAATCCGGGAGTACTTC. Protein sequence: CSAPTPLAGGIREYF. The gene calls are TRBV20-1 and TRBJ2-5, with 12 nucleotides matching TRBD2. Germline CDR1 reads DFQATT; CDR2 reads SNEGSKA (reference sequence). CDR3 length: 15 amino acids. V dropped 5 bases and J dropped 12; count of bases not matched to a gene: 16.

The rearrangement links TRBV6-1 to TRBJ1-5, with unresolved D. Per germline, CDR1 MNHNS and CDR2 SASEGT. V was pared by 3 bases and J by 0 bases, with 9 bases between. This CDR3 has 15 residues. CDR3 in DNA: TGTGCCAGCAGTGATGCAGGTTATAGCAATCAGCCCCAGCATTTT. Translated, it gives CASSDAGYSNQPQHF.

This clonotype was counted ten times or more. This rearrangement joins TRBV15 to TRBJ2-5, with D maybe TRBD2 (6 bases). The CDR3 length is 15 residues. Germline V gene sequence: CDR1 LNHNV, CDR2 YYDKDF (reference sequence). The germline V and J ends were trimmed by 1 base and 3 bases, with 12 bases remaining between them. CDR3 residues: CATSRGTLAEETQYF. In DNA form, the CDR3 reads TGTGCCACCAGCAGAGGGACACTAGCAGAAGAGACCCAGTACTTC. Variable domain in full (rest from reference TRBV15 and TRBJ2-5): DAMVIQNPRYQVTQFGKPVTLSCSQTLNHNVMYWYQQKSSQAPKLLFHYYDKDFNNEADTPDNFQSRRPNTSFCFLDIRSPGLGDTAMYLCATSRGTLAEETQYFGPGTRLLVL.

This clonotype was seen only a few times. The gene calls are TRBV10-3 and TRBJ1-1; no firm D call. Germline CDR1 reads ENHRY; CDR2 reads SYGVKD. There are 14 residues in the CDR3. V lost 2 bases to trimming and J lost 0 bases, with 7 bases between them. This chain's CDR3 is CAISEPGMNTEAFF. Here the CDR3 DNA reads TGTGCCATCAGTGAGCCAGGTATGAACACTGAAGCTTTCTTT.

This chain joins TRBV5-1 and TRBJ1-2; D gene uncertain. The ends were cut back, 4 bases at V and 8 bases at J, with 12 bases in the middle. The CDR3 runs 12 residues. Per germline, CDR1 SGHRS and CDR2 YFSETQ. DNA for the CDR3: TGCGCCAGCAGCGGAAGCGGTCTCGGCTACACCTTC. Protein: CASSGSGLGYTF.

The chain couples TRBV5-6 to TRBJ2-7, with D tentatively TRBD2 (5 bases). In germline, CDR1 is SGHDT, CDR2 YYEEEE. With 3 bases removed from V and 4 bases from J, the gap between germline ends came to 11 bases. This CDR3 is 13 amino acids long. The CDR3 bases are TGTGCCAGCAGCTATTTGGAGGCATACGAGCAGTACTTC. The encoded protein is CASSYLEAYEQYF.

A remark on this clonotype: A read error may explain this, as a much larger clone is one base away. V usage is TRBV9 and J usage is TRBJ1-1; D remains unclear. Germline V lookup: CDR1 SGDLS, CDR2 YYNGEE. The CDR3 runs 12 residues. V gave up 3 bases and J gave up 0 bases, with 3 bases separating them. CDR3 coding DNA: TGTGCCAGCAGCGGGGTGAACACTGAAGCTTTCTTT. Amino acids: CASSGVNTEAFF.

The chain carries TRBV2 and TRBJ1-2; 7 nucleotides align to TRBD1. CDR3 length: 15 amino acids. Germline V CDR1 and CDR2: SNHLY, FYNNEI. The V segment lost 0 bases and the J segment 3 bases; nucleotides outside the gene matches: 4. The CDR3 DNA sequence: TGTGCCAGCAGTGAAGCGCTTCAGGGGGACTATGGCTACACCTTC. Residues: CASSEALQGDYGYTF.

The chain carries TRBV6-1 and TRBJ1-2; D gene unclear. This CDR3 region has 15 residues. Per germline, CDR1 MNHNS and CDR2 SASEGT. V was clipped by 0 bases and J by 2 bases, with 10 bases between them. DNA for the CDR3: TGTGCCAGCAGTGAAGCAAGACTGACAAACTATGGCTACACCTTC. Translated, it gives CASSEARLTNYGYTF.

This clonotype was detected only a few times. The chain uses TRBV19 and TRBJ2-7; no reliable D call. V lost 3 bases and J 5 bases, leaving 14 bases between the germline ends. The CDR3 length is 14 residues. Looked up from germline, CDR1 is LNHDA and CDR2 is SQIVND (reference sequence). CDR3 amino acids: CASSITHRNDEQYF. CDR3 bases: TGTGCCAGTAGTATTACCCACAGAAATGACGAGCAGTACTTC.

The chain has TRBV12-3 or TRBV12-4 and TRBJ2-1; no reliable D call. The V and J ends lost 2 bases and 7 bases respectively, with 12 bases between them. The CDR3 has 14 amino acids. CDR3 residues: CASSLQRPQNEQFF. The DNA for the CDR3 is TGTGCCAGCAGTTTACAGCGCCCCCAGAATGAGCAGTTCTTC.

This chain joins TRBV20-1 and TRBJ2-1; 10 nucleotides agree with TRBD2. J lost 2 bases, V lost 5 bases, and 9 bases had no gene match. The CDR3 runs to 16 residues. Germline CDR1 and CDR2: DFQATT and SNEGSKA (reference sequence). The CDR3 loop is CSAHLIAGGTYNEQFF. CDR3 DNA: TGCAGTGCTCACCTAATAGCGGGAGGTACCTACAATGAGCAGTTCTTC.

This clonotype was detected a few times. The V gene is TRBV6-1, the J gene TRBJ2-1; TRBD2 aligns across 13 bases. J lost 4 bases, V lost 5 bases, and 8 bases had no gene match. Looked up from germline, CDR1 is MNHNS and CDR2 is SASEGT. CDR3 length equals 17 residues. CDR3 nucleotide sequence: TGTGCCAGCAGTCCCCGGACTAGCGGGGGTTTATACAATGAGCAGTTCTTC. It codes for CASSPRTSGGLYNEQFF.